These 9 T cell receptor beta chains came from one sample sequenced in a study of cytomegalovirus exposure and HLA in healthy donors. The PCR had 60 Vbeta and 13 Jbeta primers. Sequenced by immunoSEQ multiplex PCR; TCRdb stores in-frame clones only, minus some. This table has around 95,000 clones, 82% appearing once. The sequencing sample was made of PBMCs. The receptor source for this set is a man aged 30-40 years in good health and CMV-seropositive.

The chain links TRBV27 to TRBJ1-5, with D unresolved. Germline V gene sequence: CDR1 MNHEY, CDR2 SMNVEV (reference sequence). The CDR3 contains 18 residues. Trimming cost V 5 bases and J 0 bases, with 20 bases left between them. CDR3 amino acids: CASSLLTPRPGSNQPQHF. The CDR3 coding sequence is TGTGCCAGCAGTCTACTAACCCCTCGCCCGGGTAGCAATCAGCCCCAGCATTTT.

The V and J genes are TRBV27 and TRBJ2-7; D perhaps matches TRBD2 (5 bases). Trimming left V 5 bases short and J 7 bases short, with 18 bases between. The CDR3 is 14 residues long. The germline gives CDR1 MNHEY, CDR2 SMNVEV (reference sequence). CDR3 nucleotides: TGTGCCAGCAGTCCCTTGTCGGGGTCGGGAGAGCAGTACTTC. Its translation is CASSPLSGSGEQYF.

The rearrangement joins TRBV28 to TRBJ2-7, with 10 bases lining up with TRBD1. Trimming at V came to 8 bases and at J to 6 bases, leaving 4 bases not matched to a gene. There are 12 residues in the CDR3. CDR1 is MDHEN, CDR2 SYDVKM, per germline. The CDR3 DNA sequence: TGTGCCAGCGGGACAGGGGAGATCGAGCAGTACTTC. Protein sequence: CASGTGEIEQYF.

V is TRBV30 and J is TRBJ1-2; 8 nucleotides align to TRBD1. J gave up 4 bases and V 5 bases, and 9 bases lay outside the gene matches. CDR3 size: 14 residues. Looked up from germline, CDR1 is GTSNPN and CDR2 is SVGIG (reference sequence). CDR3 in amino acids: CAWQQGAPGYGYTF. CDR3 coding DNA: TGTGCCTGGCAGCAGGGGGCGCCAGGCTATGGCTACACCTTC.

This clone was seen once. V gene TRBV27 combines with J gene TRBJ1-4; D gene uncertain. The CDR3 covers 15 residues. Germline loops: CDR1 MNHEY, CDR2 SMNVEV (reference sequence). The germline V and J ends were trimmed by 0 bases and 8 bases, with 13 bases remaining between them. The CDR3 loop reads CASSLSRGIGEKLFF. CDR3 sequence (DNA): TGTGCCAGCAGTTTATCGCGGGGAATTGGGGAAAAACTGTTTTTT.

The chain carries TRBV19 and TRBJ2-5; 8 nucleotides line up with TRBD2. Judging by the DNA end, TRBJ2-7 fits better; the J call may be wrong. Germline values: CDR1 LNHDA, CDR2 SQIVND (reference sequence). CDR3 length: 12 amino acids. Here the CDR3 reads CASRSGSNEQYF. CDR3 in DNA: TGTGCCAGCCGGAGCGGGAGCAACGAGCAGTACTTC.

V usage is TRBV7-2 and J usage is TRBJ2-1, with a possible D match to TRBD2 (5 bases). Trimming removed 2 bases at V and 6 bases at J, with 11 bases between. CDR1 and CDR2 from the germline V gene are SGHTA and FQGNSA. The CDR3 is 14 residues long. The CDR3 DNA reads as TGTGCCAGCAGCTTAAGTTGGGAGTCCAATGAGCAGTTCTTC. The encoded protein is CASSLSWESNEQFF. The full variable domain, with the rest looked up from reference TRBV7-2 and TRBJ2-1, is GAGVSQSPSNKVTEKGKDVELRCDPISGHTALYWYRQSLGQGLEFLIYFQGNSAPDKSGLPSDRFSAERTGGSVSTLTIQRTQQEDSAVYLCASSLSWESNEQFFGPGTRLTVL.

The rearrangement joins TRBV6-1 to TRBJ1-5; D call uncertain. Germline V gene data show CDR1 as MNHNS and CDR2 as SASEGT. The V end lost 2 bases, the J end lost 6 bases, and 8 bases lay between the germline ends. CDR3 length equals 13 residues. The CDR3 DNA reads TGTGCCAGCAGTGAACATGGCGGTCAGCCCCAGCATTTT. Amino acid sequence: CASSEHGGQPQHF.

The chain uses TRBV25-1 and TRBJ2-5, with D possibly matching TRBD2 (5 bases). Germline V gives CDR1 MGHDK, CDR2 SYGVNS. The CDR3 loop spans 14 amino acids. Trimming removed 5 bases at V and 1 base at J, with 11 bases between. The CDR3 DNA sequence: TGTGCCAGCAGTCGCTTTGAGGGCCAAGAGACCCAGTACTTC. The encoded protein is CASSRFEGQETQYF.